The rows below give T cell receptor beta chains drawn from one sample of a study of cytomegalovirus exposure and HLA in healthy donors. Using immunoSEQ multiplex PCR, the repertoire was profiled, and TCRdb retains in-frame clones only, with some absent. This table has tens of thousands of clones, over 65% appearing once. Material: PBMCs. These receptors originate from a man aged 35 to 55 in good health and CMV-seronegative. Each CDR3 is given with its conserved first and last residue. D genes are given only for firm matches. Clone sizes are given selectively: once, few, many, or a class where the clone is expanded.

size	D	V	J	CDR3	DNA
-	-	TRBV5-1	TRBJ1-5	CASSLAERSNQPQHF	TGCGCCAGCAGCTTGGCCGAACGGTCCAATCAGCCCCAGCATTTT
-	-	TRBV30	TRBJ1-2	CAWREVPGGYTF	TGTGCCTGGAGGGAGGTGCCAGGTGGCTACACCTTC
-	-	TRBV27	TRBJ2-1	CASSLRPTGQPHNEQFF	TGTGCCAGCAGTCTACGGCCGACAGGCCAACCACACAATGAGCAGTTCTTC
once	TRBD1	TRBV5-1	TRBJ2-7	CASSRGTGLTYEQYF	TGCGCCAGCAGCCGTGGGACAGGATTAACCTACGAGCAGTACTTC
-	-	TRBV27	TRBJ1-5	CASSLGRGQPQHF	TGTGCCAGCAGTTTGGGCAGGGGTCAGCCCCAGCATTTT
-	TRBD2	TRBV13	TRBJ2-5	CASSAPREAGGVETQYF	TGTGCCAGCAGCGCCCCTAGGGAAGCGGGAGGGGTAGAGACCCAGTACTTC
-	TRBD2	TRBV9	TRBJ2-7	CASSVEGLADRQYF	TGTGCCAGCAGCGTAGAGGGACTAGCCGATCGACAGTACTTC
-	-	TRBV28	TRBJ1-3	CASSFVNTIYF	TGTGCCAGCAGTTTCGTAAACACCATATATTTT
-	TRBD2	TRBV6-1	TRBJ2-1	CASSAWTSGRIGTGNEQFF	TGTGCCAGCAGTGCCTGGACTAGCGGGAGGATTGGTACGGGTAATGAGCAGTTCTTC
-	TRBD1	TRBV5-6	TRBJ1-1	CASSLYRGWNTEAFF	TGTGCCAGCAGCTTGTACAGGGGATGGAACACTGAAGCTTTCTTT
-	TRBD1	TRBV5-8	TRBJ2-7	CASSWDRAYEQYF	TGTGCCAGCAGCTGGGACAGGGCGTACGAGCAGTACTTC
-	-	TRBV6-5	TRBJ2-1	CASSLASEDNEQFF	TGTGCCAGCAGTTTAGCTAGCGAGGATAATGAGCAGTTCTTC
-	-	TRBV19	TRBJ2-2	CASSIGGTGELFF	TGTGCCAGTAGTATTGGCGGCACCGGGGAGCTGTTTTTT
-	TRBD1	TRBV4-3	TRBJ2-7	CASSQETGPYEQYF	TGCGCCAGCAGCCAAGAGACAGGGCCCTACGAGCAGTACTTC
-	-	TRBV7-2	TRBJ2-1	CASSPPGGRNEQFF	TGTGCCAGCAGCCCTCCCGGGGGGCGAAATGAGCAGTTCTTC
once	TRBD1	TRBV28	TRBJ1-5	CASRDRTGRNQPQHF	TGTGCCAGCAGGGACCGGACAGGGCGGAATCAGCCCCAGCATTTT
-	TRBD1	TRBV7-6	TRBJ1-5	CASSLAGQSNQPQHF	TGTGCCAGCAGCTTGGCGGGACAGAGCAATCAGCCCCAGCATTTT
-	-	TRBV28	TRBJ1-5	CASRGQKVNQPQHF	TGTGCCAGCAGAGGACAGAAGGTAAATCAGCCCCAGCATTTT
-	-	TRBV7-8	TRBJ1-2	CASSAGRGVDYGYTF	TGTGCCAGCAGCGCAGGGAGGGGAGTAGACTATGGCTACACCTTC
once	-	TRBV5-1	TRBJ2-1	CASSLFSDNEQFF	TGCGCCAGCAGCTTGTTCTCGGACAATGAGCAGTTCTTC
-	-	TRBV7-2	TRBJ2-7	CASSQGGRTYEQYF	TGTGCCAGCAGCCAAGGGGGTAGGACCTACGAGCAGTACTTC
once	TRBD1	TRBV19	TRBJ1-4	CASSITGQSSEKLFF	TGTGCCAGTAGTATAACGGGACAGTCAAGCGAAAAACTGTTTTTT